The rows below give T cell receptor beta chains drawn from one sample of a study of siplizumab effects on memory and regulatory T cells. Sequenced by immunoSEQ multiplex PCR; TCRdb stores in-frame clones only, minus some. Of approximately 110,000 clones listed, 92% are singletons. Sequenced: Tregs sorted from blood. Receptors originate from a human donor in good health. Both conserved end residues are part of each CDR3. The D gene is left open where the match is weak. Only part of the rows carry a size: once, few, many, or a class if the clone is expanded.

d_gene,abundance,v_gene,j_gene,CDR3aa,CDR3nt
.,.,TRBV11-2,TRBJ1-2,CASSPGLGYGYTF,TGTGCCAGCAGCCCCGGGTTAGGCTATGGCTACACCTTC
.,.,TRBV11-3,TRBJ1-1,CASSLDGGPTEAFF,TGTGCCAGCAGCTTAGATGGGGGGCCTACTGAAGCTTTCTTT
.,.,TRBV6-1,TRBJ2-1,CASSPRQENYNEQFF,TGTGCCAGCAGTCCCCGACAGGAGAATTACAATGAGCAGTTCTTC
TRBD2,.,TRBV27,TRBJ2-1,CASSFEGTSHGEQFF,TGTGCCAGCAGTTTCGAGGGGACTAGTCATGGTGAGCAGTTCTTC
.,.,TRBV11-1,TRBJ2-7,CASSSSILSYEQYF,TGTGCCAGCAGCTCCAGTATCCTCTCCTACGAGCAGTACTTC
.,.,TRBV6-1,TRBJ2-7,CASSGTVYEQYF,TGTGCCAGCAGTGGGACAGTCTACGAGCAGTACTTC
.,.,TRBV7-9,TRBJ1-6,CAIDRTTGSPLHF,TGTGCCATCGACCGGACAACTGGTTCACCCCTCCACTTT
TRBD2,.,TRBV11-3,TRBJ2-1,CASSLLAGNEQFF,TGTGCCAGCAGCCTCCTAGCGGGTAATGAGCAGTTCTTC
TRBD2,once,TRBV29-1,TRBJ2-3,CSVSGRAGTDTQYF,TGCAGCGTGTCGGGGAGGGCTGGCACAGATACGCAGTATTTT
TRBD1,.,TRBV7-9,TRBJ2-3,CASSFRQGLLRGTDTQYF,TGTGCCAGCAGCTTTAGACAGGGTCTGCTCCGGGGCACAGATACGCAGTATTTT
TRBD1,.,TRBV15,TRBJ1-5,CATSRDKDRYEPQHF,TGTGCCACCAGCAGAGATAAGGACAGGTATGAGCCCCAGCATTTT
TRBD1,.,TRBV6-5,TRBJ2-7,CASSYRDRGSYEQYF,TGTGCCAGCAGTTACAGGGACAGGGGCTCCTACGAGCAGTACTTC
.,.,TRBV1,TRBJ1-1,CTSGGGGAFF,TGCACCAGCGGGGGAGGGGGAGCTTTCTTT
TRBD1,.,TRBV7-9,TRBJ1-5,CASSTTGQGYQPQHF,TGTGCCAGCAGCACAACGGGACAGGGGTATCAGCCCCAGCATTTT
.,.,TRBV6-5,TRBJ2-1,CASSYPQLSYNEQFF,TGTGCCAGCAGTTACCCCCAGCTATCCTACAATGAGCAGTTCTTC
TRBD2,.,TRBV18,TRBJ2-3,CASSPPSQRGSTDTQYF,TGTGCCAGCTCACCACCTAGCCAGCGGGGCAGCACAGATACGCAGTATTTT
.,.,TRBV19,TRBJ1-1,CASSILVGAARMEAFF,TGTGCCAGTAGTATACTCGTCGGGGCAGCTCGCATGGAAGCTTTCTTT
TRBD2,.,TRBV29-1,TRBJ2-1,CSVAGLAGGSYNEQFF,TGCAGCGTGGCGGGACTAGCGGGGGGGAGCTACAATGAGCAGTTCTTC
TRBD1,.,TRBV29-1,TRBJ1-2,CSVATGGVWGYTF,TGCAGCGTAGCGACAGGGGGAGTTTGGGGCTACACCTTC
.,medium-sized,TRBV10-3,TRBJ1-5,CAISEGQTNQPQHF,TGTGCCATCAGTGAGGGACAGACTAATCAGCCCCAGCATTTT
TRBD1,.,TRBV7-9,TRBJ1-2,CASSLEYRGFYGYTF,TGTGCCAGCAGCTTAGAGTACAGGGGCTTCTATGGCTACACCTTC
TRBD1,.,TRBV5-1,TRBJ2-1,CASSRDRPSSYNEQFF,TGCGCCAGCAGCCGGGACAGACCGAGCTCCTACAATGAGCAGTTCTTC
.,.,TRBV10-1,TRBJ2-1,CASSVMRAGSYNEQFF,TGCGCCAGCAGTGTAATGAGGGCCGGTTCCTACAATGAGCAGTTCTTC
.,once,TRBV19,TRBJ2-4,CASKEVAKNIQYF,TGTGCCAGTAAGGAGGTAGCCAAAAACATTCAGTACTTC
.,.,TRBV11-2,TRBJ2-7,CASSGRDIEQYF,TGTGCCAGCAGCGGCCGGGACATAGAGCAGTACTTC
.,.,TRBV6-6,TRBJ2-7,CASSYSGGRSYEQYF,TGTGCCAGCAGTTATAGCGGAGGCAGATCCTACGAGCAGTACTTC
.,.,TRBV5-6,TRBJ2-1,CASSLRGFVGNEQFF,TGTGCCAGCAGCTTGAGAGGATTCGTTGGAAATGAGCAGTTCTTC
.,once,TRBV14,TRBJ1-1,CASSQGNQVVGTFF,TGTGCCAGCAGCCAAGGAAATCAGGTGGTAGGAACTTTCTTT
TRBD1,.,TRBV12-5,TRBJ2-5,CASGWGQWKQETQYF,TGTGCTAGTGGTTGGGGACAGTGGAAACAAGAGACCCAGTACTTC
TRBD2,.,TRBV10-1,TRBJ2-3,CASSESREKWDTQYF,TGCGCCAGCAGTGAGTCGCGGGAGAAATGGGATACGCAGTATTTT
TRBD2,once,TRBV5-1,TRBJ2-5,CTSSLAGNSGGETQYF,TGCACCAGCAGCTTGGCCGGTAATAGCGGGGGGGAGACCCAGTACTTC
.,.,TRBV4-1,TRBJ1-5,CASSQEGQGDQPQHF,TGCGCCAGCAGCCAAGAGGGCCAGGGTGATCAGCCCCAGCATTTT
.,.,TRBV19,TRBJ1-1,CASSKGRLGAEAFF,TGTGCCAGTAGTAAGGGCAGGCTAGGGGCTGAAGCTTTCTTT
TRBD2,.,TRBV7-2,TRBJ2-5,CASSLRLAGVVVETQYF,TGTGCCAGCAGCTTACGTCTAGCGGGGGTGGTGGTAGAGACCCAGTACTTC
TRBD2,.,TRBV19,TRBJ2-1,CASSKTSGAYNEQFF,TGTGCCAGTAGCAAGACTAGCGGGGCCTACAATGAGCAGTTCTTC
.,.,TRBV5-1,TRBJ2-5,CASSLSGSEQTQYF,TGCGCCAGCAGCTTGTCGGGATCGGAACAGACCCAGTACTTC
TRBD1,.,TRBV6-5,TRBJ1-2,CASSNDRGRTYGYTF,TGTGCCAGCAGTAACGACAGGGGGCGCACCTATGGCTACACCTTC
.,.,TRBV2,TRBJ2-7,CASSLQGPYEQYF,TGTGCCAGCAGTTTACAGGGACCCTACGAGCAGTACTTC